This T cell receptor beta chain came from a study of shared clonotypes between healthy human individuals. At the level of the study: Three plates each covered CD4 naive and memory; CD8 naive two, CD8 memory one.

TCRdb's table, derived via immunoSEQ multiplex PCR, lists solely in-frame clones and lacks some. The table lists a few million clones, 85% to 95% of them singletons. Study-level findings and limits: Only a few donors were included, so the genetic and exposure-history diversity represented was limited. Investigators expected sequencing depth to affect clonotype sharing among donors.

There were only Caucasian adults among the donors, and all lived in Nashville, Tennessee. Note on this clone: Its antigen is currently unknown.

V dropped 5 bases and J dropped 7; count of bases not matched to a gene: 7. Germline loops: CDR1 GTSNPN, CDR2 SVGIG (reference sequence). The CDR3 runs to 13 residues. Sequenced: naive CD4+ T cells from PBMCs. Regarding subset: CD45RA+ positively selected. The receptor was derived from a man aged 18 to 30 in good health. Some clones in this sample may be carry-over from other donors' samples. This chain joins TRBV30 and TRBJ2-2, with 7 nucleotides matching TRBD1. The CDR3 reads CAWATGRGGELFF. CDR3 DNA sequence: TGTGCCTGGGCGACAGGGCGAGGCGGGGAGCTGTTTTTT.